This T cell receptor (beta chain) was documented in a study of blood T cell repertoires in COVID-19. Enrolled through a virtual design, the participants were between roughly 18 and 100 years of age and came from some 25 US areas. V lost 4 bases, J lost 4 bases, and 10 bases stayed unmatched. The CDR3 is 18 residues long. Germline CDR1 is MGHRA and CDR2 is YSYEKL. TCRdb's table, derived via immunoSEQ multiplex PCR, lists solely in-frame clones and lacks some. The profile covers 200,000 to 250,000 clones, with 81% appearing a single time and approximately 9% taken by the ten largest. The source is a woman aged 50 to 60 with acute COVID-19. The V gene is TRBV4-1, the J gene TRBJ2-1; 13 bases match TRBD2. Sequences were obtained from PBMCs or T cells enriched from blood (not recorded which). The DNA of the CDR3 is TGCGCCAGCAGCCCGACTAGCGGGGGGCCACAACTATACAATGAGCAGTTCTTC. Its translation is CASSPTSGGPQLYNEQFF.